Below, 30 T cell receptor beta chains from the same sample are listed, as sequenced in a study of identical twins. TCRdb re-analysed the 5' RACE reads in MiXCR, keeping a single row per CDR3 protein. The sample contains over 200,000 distinct CDR3 sequences, approximately 10% of which appear only once. Source material: memory T cells sorted from blood. The receptors shown here come from a man in his fifties in good health.

This clonotype was observed many times. CDR3 coding DNA: TGCAGTGCTAGAGATCCCAGGGGTAGTGAAAAACTGTTTTTT. It specifies CSARDPRGSEKLFF. The chain couples TRBV20-1 to TRBJ1-4, with D perhaps TRBD1 (6 bases). The CDR3 sequence is 14 residues long. CDR1 is DFQATT, CDR2 SNEGSKA, per germline (reference sequence). The V end lost 0 bases, the J end lost 7 bases, and 12 bases lay between the germline ends.

This clonotype was recorded at least ten times. The gene calls are TRBV6-2 or TRBV6-3 and TRBJ2-6; D is undetermined. The V end lost 6 bases, the J end lost 0 bases, and 9 bases lay between the germline ends. Germline V lookup: CDR1 MNHEY, CDR2 SVGEGT. The CDR3 loop spans 15 amino acids. In DNA, the CDR3 is TGTGCCAGCAGATCAGGTGTCTCTGGGGCCAACGTCCTGACTTTC. Its translation: CASRSGVSGANVLTF.

DNA of the CDR3: TGTGCCGAGGGGGGCGGACCCAGCACAGATACGCAGTATTTT. It specifies CAEGGGPSTDTQYF. V gene TRBV5-4 combines with J gene TRBJ2-3; the D call may be TRBD1 or TRBD2 (6 bases each). V lost 10 bases to trimming and J lost 0 bases, with 15 bases between them. This CDR3 has 14 amino acids. Germline loops: CDR1 SGHNT, CDR2 YYREEE (reference sequence).

V is TRBV29-1 and J is TRBJ2-5; D is unresolved. V dropped 4 bases and J dropped 1 base, with 7 bases sitting between them. Germline-derived CDR1 and CDR2 are SQVTM and ANQGSEA. The CDR3 sequence is 12 residues long. The CDR3 protein is CSVGKGQETQYF. CDR3 DNA sequence: TGCAGCGTTGGCAAGGGCCAAGAGACCCAGTACTTC.

This clonotype was counted at least ten times. The chain has TRBV28 and TRBJ2-1; 7 nucleotides line up with TRBD2. Germline V lookup: CDR1 MDHEN, CDR2 SYDVKM. V lost 5 bases, J lost 8 bases, and 12 bases stayed unmatched. CDR3 length equals 15 residues. The CDR3 is CASSQPGGRGDEQFF. CDR3 sequence (DNA): TGTGCCAGCAGTCAACCCGGGGGGAGGGGCGATGAGCAGTTCTTC.

This clonotype has only a few counts. This chain links TRBV19 with TRBJ2-7; possibly TRBD1 for D (6 bases). Germline-derived CDR1 and CDR2 are LNHDA and SQIVND (reference sequence). The CDR3 sequence is 13 residues long. The ends were cut back, 9 bases at V and 2 bases at J, with 14 bases in the middle. This CDR3 reads CASSGHGPYEQYF. DNA of the CDR3: TGTGCCAGCTCGGGACACGGCCCCTACGAGCAGTACTTC.

As concerns this clonotype: It may be a read error: a sequence one base away is much more abundant. The CDR3, as DNA: TGTGCCAGCTCACAACGTGACCAACCAATCTCCTACAATGAGCAGTTCTTC. Protein sequence: CASSQRDQPISYNEQFF. The V call is TRBV18, the J call TRBJ2-1; D is unclear. The CDR3 is made up of 17 amino acids. Trimming shortened V by 4 bases and J by 0 bases, and 16 bases separated the two germline ends. Germline CDR1 reads KGHSH; CDR2 reads LQKENI.

This clonotype was recorded at least ten times. The chain is built from TRBV20-1 and TRBJ2-7; 8 bases line up with TRBD1. From germline, CDR1 is DFQATT and CDR2 SNEGSKA (reference sequence). This CDR3 is 16 amino acids long. Unmatched junction bases numbered 7, after V lost 0 bases and J lost 0 bases. The CDR3 protein is CSARDPPGQVSYEQYF. In DNA, the CDR3 is TGCAGTGCTAGAGATCCCCCGGGACAGGTCTCCTACGAGCAGTACTTC.

This clonotype was seen more than once but under ten times. J is TRBJ1-6 and V is TRBV12-3 or TRBV12-4, with 7 bases fitting TRBD1. V gave up 6 bases and J gave up 8 bases; unmatched junction bases: 7. The CDR3 has 14 residues. DNA for the CDR3: TGTGCCAGCAGCTACAGGGGAGGAGATTCACCCCTCCACTTT. Encoded protein: CASSYRGGDSPLHF.

This clonotype was observed at least ten times. This chain links TRBV2 with TRBJ1-5, with 9 bases that match TRBD1. This CDR3 is 13 amino acids long. The germline gives CDR1 SNHLY, CDR2 FYNNEI. Trimming removed 5 bases from V and 9 bases from J; junction bases left unmatched: 5. The CDR3 region has the DNA TGTGCCAGCAGTACAGGGGGCGCTTGGCCCCAGCATTTT. Encoded protein: CASSTGGAWPQHF.

In its sample, this clonotype was seen many times. J is TRBJ1-6 and V is TRBV2; 8 bases align to TRBD1. The CDR3 extends over 14 amino acids. Germline lookup yields CDR1 SNHLY and CDR2 FYNNEI. V was pared by 7 bases and J by 7 bases, with 6 bases of the junction left unmatched. The DNA of the CDR3 is TGTGCCAGCAAGCTGGACAGGGCCAATTCACCCCTCCACTTT. This gives the protein CASKLDRANSPLHF.

The J gene is TRBJ2-3, the V gene TRBV10-3; D is possibly TRBD1 (6 bases). Trimming took 10 bases from V and 0 from J, leaving 17 bases between them. Germline V CDR1 and CDR2: ENHRY, SYGVKD. The CDR3 has 15 residues. The CDR3 is CASRAGQGSTDTQYF. In DNA form, the CDR3 reads TGTGCCAGCAGGGCTGGGCAGGGGAGCACAGATACGCAGTATTTT.

The CDR3 region has the DNA TGCAGCGTTGAAAAAACGAACACCGGGGAGCTGTTTTTT. Residues: CSVEKTNTGELFF. The chain joins TRBV29-1 to TRBJ2-2; D is uncertain. Trimming shortened V by 2 bases and J by 0 bases, and 4 bases separated the two germline ends. This CDR3 region has 13 residues. Germline assignment: CDR1 SQVTM and CDR2 ANQGSEA.

The chain recombines TRBV12-3 or TRBV12-4 with TRBJ2-5, with D unclear. The CDR3 sequence is 13 residues long. Deletions cut 7 bases from V and 2 bases from J, with 11 bases between. The CDR3 spells CASTPWQQETQYF. The DNA for the CDR3 is TGTGCCAGCACCCCGTGGCAGCAAGAGACCCAGTACTTC.

This clonotype was seen only a few times. This chain uses TRBV7-2 with TRBJ2-2; 8 bases are shared with TRBD2. The germline CDR1 and CDR2 sequences are SGHTA and FQGNSA. J was trimmed by 2 bases and V by 6 bases; bases with no gene match: 8. CDR3 length equals 16 residues. CDR3 sequence (DNA): TGTGCCAGCAGTCCTAGCAGCGGGGGTAACACCGGGGAGCTGTTTTTT. Its translation is CASSPSSGGNTGELFF.

This clonotype was recorded at least ten times. The chain employs TRBV5-1 and TRBJ1-1; the D gene is possibly TRBD1 (5 bases). This CDR3 contains 15 residues. Germline loops: CDR1 SGHRS, CDR2 YFSETQ. Trimming left V 0 bases short and J 5 bases short, with 14 bases between. CDR3 residues: CASSLAWGGGTEAFF. The CDR3 DNA is TGCGCCAGCAGCTTGGCCTGGGGGGGAGGAACTGAAGCTTTCTTT.

This clonotype was detected a few times. This chain uses TRBV11-3 with TRBJ2-1; possibly TRBD1 or TRBD2 for D (5 bases each). Germline lookup yields CDR1 SGHNT and CDR2 YENEEA. V was pared by 1 base and J by 8 bases, with 9 bases between. The CDR3 sequence is 13 residues long. The CDR3 loop is CASSLGGWDEQFF. The CDR3 DNA reads as TGTGCCAGCAGCTTAGGGGGGTGGGATGAGCAGTTCTTC.

This clonotype has a count of ten or more. The chain couples TRBV5-1 to TRBJ2-3, with unresolved D. The germline CDR1 and CDR2 sequences are SGHRS and YFSETQ. The CDR3 extends over 14 amino acids. Trimming cost V 6 bases and J 5 bases, with 16 bases left between them. The CDR3 sequence: CASTRSPIGDTQYF. Here the CDR3 DNA reads TGCGCCAGCACCCGGTCCCCGATTGGAGATACGCAGTATTTT.

This clonotype was counted at least ten times. This chain connects TRBV10-3 to TRBJ1-2; D not certain. Between the trimmed V and J ends, which lost 5 bases and 4 bases, there was a span of 14 bases. The CDR3 extends over 14 amino acids. CDR1 ENHRY and CDR2 SYGVKD come from the germline V gene. CDR3 nucleotides: TGTGCCATCAGTCCACGTGTTGGATCCTATGGCTACACCTTC. Residues: CAISPRVGSYGYTF.

This rearrangement joins TRBV19 to TRBJ2-5; D may correspond to TRBD1 or TRBD2 (5 bases each). The V and J ends lost 4 bases and 3 bases respectively, with 9 bases between them. CDR1 and CDR2 from the germline V gene are LNHDA and SQIVND (reference sequence). The CDR3 covers 13 residues. The CDR3 DNA sequence: TGTGCCAGTAGTAGGGGACGTAAAGAGACCCAGTACTTC. This sequence encodes CASSRGRKETQYF.

This sequence joins TRBV4-2 and TRBJ1-2, with a tentative D call TRBD1 (6 bases). The CDR3 is 15 residues long. The germline V gene encodes CDR1 LGHNA and CDR2 YNFKEQ. The V end lost 4 bases, the J end lost 8 bases, and 20 bases lay between the germline ends. CDR3 residues: CASSPPERTVLGYTF. For the CDR3, the DNA is TGTGCCAGCAGCCCTCCAGAAAGGACAGTGCTCGGCTACACCTTC.

In its sample, this clonotype was seen a few times. CDR3 DNA sequence: TGCAGTGCTTCACAGGGGTCGGGCACTGAAGCTTTCTTT. This sequence encodes CSASQGSGTEAFF. The chain uses TRBV20-1 and TRBJ1-1; 7 positions match TRBD1. Germline assignment: CDR1 DFQATT and CDR2 SNEGSKA (reference sequence). The CDR3 is 13 amino acids. The junction had 7 bases not matched to a gene; V was cut back by 5 bases and J by 4 bases.

Ten or more counts support this clonotype. This sequence joins TRBV12-3 or TRBV12-4 and TRBJ1-1; D remains unclear. V lost 7 bases, J lost 10 bases, and 13 bases lay in between. The CDR3 loop spans 11 amino acids. The CDR3 DNA follows: TGTGCCAGCACCCATCCAATGGGAGCTTTCTTT. It specifies CASTHPMGAFF.

J is TRBJ1-2 and V is TRBV3-1; possible D gene TRBD1, 5 bases. Trimming removed 4 bases at V and 2 bases at J, with 14 bases between. The CDR3 spans 15 residues. In germline, CDR1 is LGHDT, CDR2 YNNKEL (reference sequence). CDR3 region: CASSRASTVNYGYTF. The DNA for the CDR3 is TGTGCCAGCAGCCGAGCTTCGACAGTGAACTATGGCTACACCTTC.

A single count supports this clonotype. The V gene is TRBV5-1, the J gene TRBJ2-5; no firm D call. CDR3 length equals 12 residues. Germline lookup yields CDR1 SGHRS and CDR2 YFSETQ. V gave up 1 base and J gave up 5 bases, with 6 bases separating them. CDR3 bases: TGCGCCAGCAGCTTGTCGGCGGAGACCCAGTACTTC. This encodes CASSLSAETQYF.

This clonotype was seen many times. The chain links TRBV5-1 to TRBJ2-1; D uncertain. CDR1 is SGHRS and CDR2 is YFSETQ in the germline V gene. V lost 0 bases and J lost 2, with 6 bases in between. The CDR3 contains 14 residues. The CDR3 spells CASSLAAAYNEQFF. As DNA, the CDR3 is TGCGCCAGCAGCTTGGCGGCAGCCTACAATGAGCAGTTCTTC. Using reference TRBV5-1 and TRBJ2-1 for the parts outside the CDR3, the full variable domain is KAGVTQTPRYLIKTRGQQVTLSCSPISGHRSVSWYQQTPGQGLQFLFEYFSETQRNKGNFPGRFSGRQFSNSRSEMNVSTLELGDSALYLCASSLAAAYNEQFFGPGTRLTVL.

This clonotype was seen only a few times. The chain links TRBV6-2 or TRBV6-3 to TRBJ1-5; the match to TRBD1 covers 8 bases. Germline CDR1 and CDR2: MNHEY and SVGEGT. There are 16 residues in the CDR3. V was pared by 2 bases and J by 0 bases, with 3 bases of the junction left unmatched. CDR3 bases: TGTGCCAGCAGTTACCGGACAGGGACTAGCAATCAGCCCCAGCATTTT. Protein: CASSYRTGTSNQPQHF.

This clonotype appeared many times. The chain employs TRBV9 and TRBJ2-2; D remains ambiguous. V was pared by 0 bases and J by 2 bases, with 11 bases between. The CDR3 consists of 16 residues. The germline CDR1 and CDR2 sequences are SGDLS and YYNGEE. The CDR3 sequence: CASSVVGQLNTGELFF. The DNA for the CDR3 is TGTGCCAGCAGCGTAGTAGGTCAGCTAAACACCGGGGAGCTGTTTTTT.

This clonotype was observed a few times. The chain recombines TRBV2 with TRBJ2-2, with D perhaps being TRBD1 or TRBD2 (5 bases each). CDR1 is SNHLY and CDR2 is FYNNEI in the germline V gene. CDR3 length equals 11 residues. V lost 6 bases, J lost 7 bases, and 6 bases lay in between. The CDR3 protein is CASRGDGELFF. In DNA form, the CDR3 reads TGTGCCAGCAGGGGGGACGGGGAGCTGTTTTTT.

Ten or more counts support this clonotype. This sequence joins TRBV6-2 or TRBV6-3 and TRBJ1-5; 8 bases line up with TRBD1. With 2 bases clipped from V and 8 bases from J, the junction kept 5 bases outside the gene matches. The CDR3 is made up of 14 amino acids. The germline V gene encodes CDR1 MNHEY and CDR2 SVGEGT. The CDR3, as DNA: TGTGCCAGCAGTTACGGACAGGGCTTCGAGCCCCAGCATTTT. It specifies CASSYGQGFEPQHF.